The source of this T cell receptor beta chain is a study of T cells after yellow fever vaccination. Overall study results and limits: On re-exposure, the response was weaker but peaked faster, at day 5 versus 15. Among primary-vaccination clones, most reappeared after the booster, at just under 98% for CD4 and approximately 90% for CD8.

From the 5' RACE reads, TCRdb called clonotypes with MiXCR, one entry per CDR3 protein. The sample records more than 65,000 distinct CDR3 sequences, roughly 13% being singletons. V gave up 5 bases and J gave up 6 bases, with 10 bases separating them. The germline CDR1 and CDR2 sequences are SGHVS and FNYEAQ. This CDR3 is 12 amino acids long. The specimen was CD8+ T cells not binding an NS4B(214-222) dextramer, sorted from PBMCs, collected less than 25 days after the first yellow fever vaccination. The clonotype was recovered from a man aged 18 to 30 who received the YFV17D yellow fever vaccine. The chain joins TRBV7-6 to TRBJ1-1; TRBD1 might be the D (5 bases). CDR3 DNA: TGTGCCAGCAGCGGATGGGGGGCTGAAGCTTTCTTT. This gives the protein CASSGWGAEAFF.